This TCR beta chain originates from a study of T cell clones after liver transplantation. Looking at the study overall: Blood was drawn pre-transplant, before withdrawal, and after full or failed withdrawal.

Assay used: immunoSEQ multiplex PCR; TCRdb lists only in-frame clones, some missing. In the table there are 95,000 to 110,000 clones, around four fifths of which are singletons. The sequences come from CD4+ T cells from blood, collected before liver transplant. This receptor was identified in a human donor who received a liver transplant.

The CDR3 sequence is CASSLAAHFRGGYTF. As DNA, the CDR3 is TGTGCCAGCAGCCTCGCGGCTCACTTTAGGGGTGGCTACACCTTC. The gene calls are TRBV27 and TRBJ1-2; D is possibly TRBD1 (5 bases). The ends were cut back, 6 bases at V and 7 bases at J, with 21 bases in the middle. This CDR3 region has 15 residues. Looked up from germline, CDR1 is MNHEY and CDR2 is SMNVEV (reference sequence).